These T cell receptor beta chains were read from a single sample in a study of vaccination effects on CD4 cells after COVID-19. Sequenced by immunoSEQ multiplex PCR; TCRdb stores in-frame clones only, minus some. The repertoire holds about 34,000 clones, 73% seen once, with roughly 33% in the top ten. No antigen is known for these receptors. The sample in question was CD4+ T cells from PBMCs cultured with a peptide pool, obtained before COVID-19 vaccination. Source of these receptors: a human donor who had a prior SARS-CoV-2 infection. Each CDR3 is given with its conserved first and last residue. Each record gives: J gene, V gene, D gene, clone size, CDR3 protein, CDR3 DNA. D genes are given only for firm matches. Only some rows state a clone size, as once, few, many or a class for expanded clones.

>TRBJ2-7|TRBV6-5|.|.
CASSVQGGLYEQYF
TGTGCCAGCTCGGTCCAGGGGGGACTGTACGAGCAGTACTTC
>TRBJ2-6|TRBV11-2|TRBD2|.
CASSRRTSGISGANVLTF
TGTGCCAGCAGCCGAAGGACTAGCGGGATCTCCGGGGCCAACGTCCTGACTTTC
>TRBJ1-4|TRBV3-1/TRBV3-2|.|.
CASSQVGGWEKLFF
TGTGCCAGCAGCCAAGTAGGAGGTTGGGAAAAACTGTTTTTT
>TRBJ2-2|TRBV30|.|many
CACRPGSKNTGELFF
TGTGCCTGTCGACCGGGGTCTAAGAACACCGGGGAGCTGTTTTTT
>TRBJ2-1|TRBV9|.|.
CASSVVGASDEQFF
TGTGCCAGCAGCGTAGTGGGAGCTAGCGATGAGCAGTTCTTC
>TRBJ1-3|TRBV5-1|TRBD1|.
CASSQGQGASGNTIYF
TGCGCCAGCAGCCAGGGACAGGGGGCGAGCGGAAACACCATATATTTT
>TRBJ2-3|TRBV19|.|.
CASSIHPLTDTQYF
TGTGCCAGTAGTATTCACCCCCTCACAGATACGCAGTATTTT
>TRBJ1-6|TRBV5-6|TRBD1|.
CASSQGRLTGGNSPLHF
TGTGCCAGCAGCCAAGGAAGGCTAACAGGGGGGAATTCACCCCTCCACTTT
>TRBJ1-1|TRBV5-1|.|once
CASSHQGNTEAFF
TGCGCCAGCAGCCATCAGGGGAACACTGAAGCTTTCTTT
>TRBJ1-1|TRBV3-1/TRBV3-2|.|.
CASSQAGPEAFF
TGTGCCAGCAGCCAAGCCGGGCCTGAAGCTTTCTTT
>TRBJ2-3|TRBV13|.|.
CASSFSPDTQYF
TGTGCCAGCAGCTTTTCCCCAGATACGCAGTATTTT
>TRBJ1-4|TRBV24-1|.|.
CATMKGSNEKLFF
TGTGCCACCATGAAGGGTTCTAATGAAAAACTGTTTTTT
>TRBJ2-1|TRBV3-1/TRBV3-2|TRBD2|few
CASSRGLAGNNEQFF
TGTGCCAGCAGCCGGGGACTAGCGGGAAACAATGAGCAGTTCTTC
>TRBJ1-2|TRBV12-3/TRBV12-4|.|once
CASSFGFLHGYTF
TGTGCCAGCAGTTTCGGGTTCCTCCATGGCTACACCTTC
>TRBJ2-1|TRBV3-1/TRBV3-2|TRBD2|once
CASSQVRLAGGQDEQFF
TGTGCCAGCAGCCAAGTTCGGCTAGCGGGGGGGCAGGATGAGCAGTTCTTC
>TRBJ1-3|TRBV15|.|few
CATSGNRRTIYF
TGTGCCACCAGCGGGAACAGGCGCACCATATATTTT
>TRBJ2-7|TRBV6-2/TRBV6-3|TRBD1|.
CASSSGRGYEQYF
TGTGCCAGCAGTTCGGGCAGGGGGTACGAGCAGTACTTC
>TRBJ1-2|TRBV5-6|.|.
CASSPQLYSNYGYTF
TGTGCCAGCAGCCCACAGTTGTATTCTAACTATGGCTACACCTTC
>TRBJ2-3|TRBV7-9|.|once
CASSYGLAGDTQYF
TGTGCCAGCAGTTACGGGTTAGCAGGAGATACGCAGTATTTT
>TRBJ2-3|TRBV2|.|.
CASSDEGTDTQYF
TGTGCCAGCAGTGATGAGGGAACAGATACGCAGTATTTT
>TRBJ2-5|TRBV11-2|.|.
CASSLKGSAGETQYF
TGTGCCAGCAGCTTAAAAGGGTCAGCGGGAGAGACCCAGTACTTC
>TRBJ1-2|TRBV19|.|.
CASSIDGVSGYTF
TGTGCCAGTAGTATAGACGGGGTATCTGGCTACACCTTC
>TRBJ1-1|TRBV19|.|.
CASSMEGGGGGTEAFF
TGTGCCAGTAGTATGGAGGGAGGTGGAGGGGGCACTGAAGCTTTCTTT
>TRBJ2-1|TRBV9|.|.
CASSVAGGMNEQFF
TGTGCCAGCAGCGTAGCTGGGGGAATGAATGAGCAGTTCTTC
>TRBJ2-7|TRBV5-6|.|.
CASSPGVTISYEQYF
TGTGCCAGCAGCCCAGGGGTGACCATCTCCTACGAGCAGTACTTC
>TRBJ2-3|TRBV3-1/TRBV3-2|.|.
CASSQGRSSGTDTQYF
TGTGCCAGCAGCCAAGGTAGGAGCTCGGGGACAGATACGCAGTATTTT
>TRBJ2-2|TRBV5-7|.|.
CASSLLRIRGELFF
TGTGCCAGCAGCTTGTTGAGGATTCGCGGGGAGCTGTTTTTT
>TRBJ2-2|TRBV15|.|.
CATSRVGRVTGELFF
TGTGCCACCAGCAGAGTTGGTCGTGTCACCGGGGAGCTGTTTTTT
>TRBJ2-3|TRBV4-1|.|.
CASSQLGGGTDTQYF
TGCGCCAGCAGCCAATTAGGCGGGGGCACAGATACGCAGTATTTT
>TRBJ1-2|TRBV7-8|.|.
CASSISRLNYGYTF
TGTGCCAGCAGCATATCACGGCTAAACTATGGCTACACCTTC
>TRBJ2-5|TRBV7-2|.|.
CASSFRARETQYF
TGTGCCAGCAGCTTCCGGGCGAGGGAGACCCAGTACTTC
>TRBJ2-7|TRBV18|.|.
CASSPDSAYEQYF
TGTGCCAGCTCCCCTGACTCTGCCTACGAGCAGTACTTC
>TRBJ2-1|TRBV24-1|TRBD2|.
CATMGGLAASYNEQFF
TGTGCCACCATGGGGGGACTAGCGGCCTCCTACAATGAGCAGTTCTTC
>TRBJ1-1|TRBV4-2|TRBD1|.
CASSPRVTGGGNTEAFF
TGTGCCAGCAGCCCCCGGGTCACAGGGGGAGGGAACACTGAAGCTTTCTTT
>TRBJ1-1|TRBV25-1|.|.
CASSRTTLPPEAFF
TGTGCCAGCAGTAGGACGACTCTTCCCCCTGAAGCTTTCTTT
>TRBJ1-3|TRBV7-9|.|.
CASSLRGNTIYF
TGTGCCAGCAGCTTAAGGGGGAACACCATATATTTT
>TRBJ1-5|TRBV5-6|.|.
CASSLMSGVHQPQHF
TGTGCCAGCAGCTTGATGTCAGGGGTACATCAGCCCCAGCATTTT
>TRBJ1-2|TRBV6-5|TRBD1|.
CASSLQGIHYGYTF
TGTGCCAGCAGTCTACAGGGGATACACTATGGCTACACCTTC
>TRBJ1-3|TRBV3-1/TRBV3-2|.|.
CASSQRGRGNTIYF
TGTGCCAGCAGCCAAAGGGGTAGGGGAAACACCATATATTTT
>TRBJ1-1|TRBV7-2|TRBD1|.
CASSFVGQGGTEAFF
TGTGCCAGCAGCTTTGTGGGACAGGGGGGCACTGAAGCTTTCTTT
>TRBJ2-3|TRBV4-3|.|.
CASSPRGGTDTQYF
TGCGCCAGCAGCCCGCGCGGAGGCACAGATACGCAGTATTTT
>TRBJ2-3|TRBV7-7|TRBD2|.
CASSLTAGVSTDTQYF
TGTGCTAGCAGCTTAACAGCGGGGGTTAGCACAGATACGCAGTATTTT
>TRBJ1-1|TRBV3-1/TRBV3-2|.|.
CASSQGGMNTEAFF
TGTGCCAGCAGCCAAGGAGGAATGAACACTGAAGCTTTCTTT
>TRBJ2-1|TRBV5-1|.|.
CASSLGRNNEQFF
TGCGCCAGCAGCTTGGGGCGAAACAATGAGCAGTTCTTC
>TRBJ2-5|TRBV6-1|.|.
CASSEKRQRFQETQYF
TGTGCCAGCAGTGAGAAGCGACAGCGATTCCAAGAGACCCAGTACTTC
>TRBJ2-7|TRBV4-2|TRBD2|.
CASSQEPPYPTSVTYEQYF
TGTGCCAGCAGCCAAGAGCCCCCCTACCCTACTAGCGTAACCTACGAGCAGTACTTC
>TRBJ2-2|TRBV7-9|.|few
CASSLAWGLLTGELFF
TGTGCCAGCAGCTTAGCGTGGGGCTTACTCACCGGGGAGCTGTTTTTT
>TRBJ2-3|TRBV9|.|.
CASSPRVLGTDTQYF
TGTGCCAGCAGCCCCCGGGTCCTGGGCACAGATACGCAGTATTTT